Listed here are 26 T cell receptor beta chains from one sample, sequenced in a study of blood T cells in healthy people across ages. Using a J-beta primer mix together with a sample-barcoded 5' primer, a second PCR was run for roughly 7 to 11 cycles. TCRdb ran MiXCR on the 5' RACE reads and lists one entry per CDR3 protein. This repertoire shows about 900,000 distinct CDR3 sequences, 40% to 60% found once; its top ten account for 13%. The sequenced sample was blood. The receptors stem from a man younger than 45 in good health.

The V and J genes are TRBV6-5 and TRBJ2-1; D might be TRBD2 (6 bases). The CDR3 runs 14 residues. From germline, CDR1 is MNHEY and CDR2 SVGAGI. V lost 4 bases and J 5 bases, leaving 12 bases between the germline ends. This CDR3 is CASSSPGGNNEQFF. The CDR3 nucleotides are TGTGCCAGCAGTTCCCCGGGCGGGAACAATGAGCAGTTCTTC.

CDR3 nucleotides: TGCAGCGTCACGGACCCATACACCGGGGAGCTGTTTTTT. Protein sequence: CSVTDPYTGELFF. The J gene is TRBJ2-2, the V gene TRBV29-1, with D unclear. CDR1 and CDR2 from the germline V gene are SQVTM and ANQGSEA. CDR3 length equals 13 residues. V shed 6 bases and J shed 3 bases, with 11 bases lying between them.

About this clonotype: Since a much larger clone is just one base distant, this may be a read error. The rearrangement joins TRBV3-1 to TRBJ2-3, with TRBD1 matching over 7 bases. Germline loops: CDR1 LGHDT, CDR2 YNNKEL (reference sequence). The CDR3 is made up of 15 amino acids. Here the CDR3 DNA reads TGTGCCAGCAGCCCACAGGGGTTTGGGACAGATACGCGGTATTTT. This encodes CASSPQGFGTDTRYF.

In DNA form, the CDR3 reads TGTGCCAGCAGCTTAGCTCGGGTCCCGTCCTACAATGAGCAGTTCTTC. Translation: CASSLARVPSYNEQFF. The chain joins TRBV7-8 to TRBJ2-1, with no clear D. V dropped 0 bases and J dropped 1 base, with 10 bases sitting between them. Germline CDR1 SGHVS, CDR2 FQNEAQ. The CDR3 contains 16 residues. The variable domain in full, completed from reference TRBV7-8 and TRBJ2-1, reads GAGVSQSPRYKVAKRGQDVALRCDPISGHVSLFWYQQALGQGPEFLTYFQNEAQLDKSGLPSDRFFAERPEGSVSTLKIQRTQQEDSAVYLCASSLARVPSYNEQFFGPGTRLTVL.

V gene TRBV3-1 combines with J gene TRBJ2-7; weak D call: TRBD2 (6 bases). Trimming cost V 6 bases and J 10 bases, with 16 bases left between them. Germline-derived CDR1 and CDR2 are LGHDT and YNNKEL (reference sequence). The CDR3 extends over 12 amino acids. CDR3 DNA: TGTGCCAGCAGACACGGGGGAGAGGCCCAGTACTTC. Amino acid sequence: CASRHGGEAQYF.

The CDR3 coding sequence is TGTGCCAGCAGCCAAGTGTTGAATAGCGGGGTAAACAATGAGCAGTTCTTC. Protein product: CASSQVLNSGVNNEQFF. The chain uses TRBV4-2 and TRBJ2-1; 8 nucleotides align to TRBD2. Germline V CDR1 and CDR2: LGHNA, YNFKEQ. Losses at the gene ends were 1 base for V and 5 bases for J; bases not matched to a gene: 10. The CDR3 runs to 17 residues.

This sequence joins TRBV3-1 and TRBJ1-2; D unclear. CDR1 is LGHDT, CDR2 YNNKEL, per germline (reference sequence). Trimming took off 4 bases at V and 4 bases at J, with 13 bases between the two ends. CDR3 length equals 14 residues. Written as DNA, the CDR3 is TGTGCCAGCAGCCCCACCATCTCCCCCTATGGCTACACCTTC. It translates to CASSPTISPYGYTF.

This clonotype was observed a handful of times. The V gene is TRBV20-1, the J gene TRBJ1-5; 10 bases match TRBD1. CDR3 length equals 16 residues. The J segment lost 4 bases and the V segment lost 5 bases, leaving 11 bases of the junction unmatched. CDR1 and CDR2 from the germline V gene are DFQATT and SNEGSKA (reference sequence). Here the CDR3 reads CSAVNRDRGFNQPQHF. CDR3 sequence (DNA): TGCAGTGCTGTTAACCGGGACAGGGGATTTAATCAGCCCCAGCATTTT.

V usage is TRBV5-1 and J usage is TRBJ2-4, with D hard to call. The CDR3 is 15 amino acids. CDR1 SGHRS and CDR2 YFSETQ come from the germline V gene. Trimming removed 5 bases at V and 13 bases at J, with 25 bases between. The CDR3 loop is CASSYTGQSSYGQYF. The CDR3 DNA follows: TGCGCCAGCAGTTATACGGGCCAGAGCTCCTACGGGCAGTACTTC.

The V call is TRBV6-6, the J call TRBJ2-6; unclear D gene. Germline V gene sequence: CDR1 MNHNY, CDR2 SVGAGI (reference sequence). Trimming removed 8 bases at V and 2 bases at J, with 4 bases between. CDR3 length equals 12 residues. This chain's CDR3 is CASSAGANVLTF. In DNA form, the CDR3 reads TGTGCCAGCTCCGCTGGGGCCAACGTCCTGACTTTC.

The rearrangement uses TRBV7-2 and TRBJ2-7; 8 bases are a match to TRBD1. The CDR3 runs 15 residues. The germline gives CDR1 SGHTA, CDR2 FQGNSA. After removal of 5 bases from V and 4 bases from J, the junction contained 10 bases not matched to a gene. CDR3 sequence: CASSLRDRPLYEQYF. CDR3 in DNA: TGTGCCAGCAGCCTCCGGGACAGGCCTCTATACGAGCAGTACTTC.

This clonotype was seen only a few times. The chain combines TRBV5-1 with TRBJ2-2, with TRBD1 matching 8 bases. CDR1 SGHRS and CDR2 YFSETQ come from the germline V gene. The J segment lost 7 bases and the V segment lost 4 bases, leaving 12 bases of the junction unmatched. This CDR3 is built from 16 residues. This CDR3 reads CASSPEGTGIFGELFF. CDR3 in DNA: TGCGCCAGCAGCCCGGAAGGGACAGGCATTTTCGGGGAGCTGTTTTTT.

The chain is built from TRBV7-9 and TRBJ1-1; a possible D gene is TRBD1 (5 bases). This CDR3 is 12 amino acids long. Trimming stripped 2 bases from V and 5 bases from J, with 6 bases between. CDR1 is SEHNR and CDR2 is FQNEAQ in the germline V gene (reference sequence). The CDR3: CASSLRQTEAFF. Here the CDR3 DNA reads TGTGCCAGCAGCTTAAGACAGACTGAAGCTTTCTTT.

The chain couples TRBV3-1 to TRBJ2-3; no reliable D call. This CDR3 has 14 residues. Germline V gives CDR1 LGHDT, CDR2 YNNKEL (reference sequence). V was pared by 4 bases and J by 7 bases, with 15 bases between. DNA for the CDR3: TGTGCCAGCAGCCTCGGGCAGCATGGATATACGCAGTATTTT. It encodes CASSLGQHGYTQYF.

This clonotype appeared a few times. The chain combines TRBV4-1 with TRBJ1-5; D unresolved. Germline CDR1 MGHRA, CDR2 YSYEKL. There are 10 residues in the CDR3. With 6 bases removed from V and 11 bases from J, the gap between germline ends came to 8 bases. The CDR3: CASSFPAQHF. Written as DNA, the CDR3 is TGCGCCAGCAGTTTCCCGGCCCAGCATTTT.

CDR3 nucleotide sequence: TGTGCCAGCAGGGGGACTAGCCAAAGTGAGCAGTTCTTC. Translation gives CASRGTSQSEQFF. V usage is TRBV6-5 and J usage is TRBJ2-1, with 9 bases aligning to TRBD2. In germline, CDR1 is MNHEY, CDR2 SVGAGI. The CDR3 contains 13 residues. The junction had 6 bases not matched to a gene; V was cut back by 6 bases and J by 9 bases.

This clonotype turned up a few times. This sequence joins TRBV6-5 and TRBJ1-4; 10 nucleotides agree with TRBD1. Germline V gene sequence: CDR1 MNHEY, CDR2 SVGAGI. The CDR3 runs to 16 residues. Germline trimming cut 6 bases from V and 3 bases from J; bases unmatched to any gene: 7. The CDR3 nucleotides are TGTGCCAGCAGCCCGACAGGGGGCAGGCCTAATGAAAAACTGTTTTTT. Its protein product is CASSPTGGRPNEKLFF.

This clonotype was counted at least ten times. This chain connects TRBV12-3 or TRBV12-4 to TRBJ2-1; D might be TRBD1 (5 bases). V was shortened by 4 bases and J by 4 bases, with 14 bases between the two germline ends. The CDR3 runs to 15 residues. The CDR3 region has the DNA TGTGCCAGCAGTTCACAGGAGTTAGGGTACAATGAGCAGTTCTTC. Residues: CASSSQELGYNEQFF.

This chain joins TRBV29-1 and TRBJ2-7; TRBD1 matches at 8 bases. There are 12 residues in the CDR3. With 7 bases clipped from V and 4 bases from J, the junction kept 6 bases outside the gene matches. CDR1 SQVTM and CDR2 ANQGSEA come from the germline V gene. The CDR3 region has the DNA TGCAGCGGAAAACAGGGGGAGTACGAGCAGTACTTC. Encoded protein: CSGKQGEYEQYF.

The chain uses TRBV24-1 and TRBJ2-1; 13 bases match TRBD2. Germline-derived CDR1 and CDR2 are KGHDR and SFDVKD. The CDR3 totals 16 residues. Losses at the gene ends were 7 bases for V and 5 bases for J; bases not matched to a gene: 7. The CDR3 reads CATRDGLAGDHNEQFF. As DNA, the CDR3 is TGTGCCACCAGGGACGGACTAGCGGGGGATCACAATGAGCAGTTCTTC.

In its sample, this clonotype was seen a few times. The rearrangement uses TRBV11-1 and TRBJ2-7; D might be TRBD1 (6 bases). CDR1 is SGHAT and CDR2 is FQDESV in the germline V gene (reference sequence). V gave up 5 bases and J gave up 5 bases, with 13 bases separating them. CDR3 size: 13 residues. The CDR3 here is CASSGPGVHEQYF. CDR3 nucleotides: TGTGCCAGCAGCGGGCCAGGGGTCCACGAGCAGTACTTC.

This chain uses TRBV7-2 with TRBJ2-5, with D perhaps TRBD1 or TRBD2 (5 bases each). V was cut by 6 bases and J by 11 bases, with 16 bases left in between. The germline V gene encodes CDR1 SGHTA and CDR2 FQGNSA. The CDR3 contains 12 residues. CDR3 sequence: CASSRDLGEQYF. CDR3 DNA: TGTGCCAGCAGTAGGGACCTTGGTGAGCAGTACTTC.

The chain combines TRBV6-1 with TRBJ1-1; D gene uncertain. CDR1 is MNHNS and CDR2 is SASEGT in the germline V gene. The V and J ends lost 6 bases and 4 bases respectively, with 15 bases between them. The length of the CDR3 is 14 residues. CDR3: CASSPVRSGTEAFF. The DNA of the CDR3 is TGTGCCAGCAGCCCGGTGCGGTCGGGCACTGAAGCTTTCTTT.

V gene TRBV28 combines with J gene TRBJ2-7; TRBD1 or TRBD2 may be the D gene (6 bases each). Matching the DNA end better, TRBJ2-5 makes the J call doubtful. Per the germline V gene, CDR1 is MDHEN and CDR2 is SYDVKM. The CDR3 contains 14 residues. CDR3 loop: CASAEGGRKKTQYF. The CDR3 DNA is TGTGCCAGCGCCGAGGGGGGTAGGAAAAAGACCCAGTACTTC.

The chain joins TRBV6-2 or TRBV6-3 to TRBJ2-2; D tentatively fits TRBD1 or TRBD2 (5 bases each). This CDR3 comprises 15 residues. The germline V gene encodes CDR1 MNHEY and CDR2 SVGEGT. V lost 6 bases and J 0 bases, leaving 11 bases between the germline ends. CDR3 sequence: CASSRDGPNTGELFF. The DNA of the CDR3 is TGTGCCAGCAGCAGGGACGGTCCGAACACCGGGGAGCTGTTTTTT.

The rearrangement uses TRBV9 and TRBJ1-4, with 10 bases that match TRBD1. Unmatched junction bases numbered 9, after V lost 3 bases and J lost 7 bases. The CDR3 is made up of 16 amino acids. Germline V lookup: CDR1 SGDLS, CDR2 YYNGEE. The CDR3 DNA follows: TGTGCCAGCAGCGCCGGGACAGGGGCCCCTCTTGAAAAACTGTTTTTT. Residues: CASSAGTGAPLEKLFF.